This is a list of T cell receptor beta chains from one sample in a study of patients and donors after allogeneic stem cell transplantation. MiXCR, run by TCRdb on the RT-PCR reads, gives a single entry per CDR3 protein. Among approximately 250,000 distinct CDR3 sequences listed, about 14% were seen once. The sample comprised blood, either unsorted or a sorted T cell fraction (not recorded which). The receptor source for this set is a human donor who was either an allogeneic HSCT recipient or a stem cell or donor lymphocyte infusion donor (not recorded which). It is not recorded whose cells these are; they may come from a transplant donor. The CDR3 runs from the conserved cysteine through the conserved F or W. D genes are given only for firm matches. Clone size is not always given. Where it is, it says once, few, many or a class for expanded clones.

TRBJ2-5	TRBV5-6	.	many	CASSLWGTEETQYF	TGTGCCAGCAGCTTGTGGGGGACTGAAGAGACCCAGTACTTC
TRBJ2-3	TRBV4-2	TRBD2	.	CASSQGVAGVADTQYF	TGTGCCAGCAGCCAAGGAGTGGCGGGAGTAGCAGATACGCAGTATTTT
TRBJ2-7	TRBV20-1	TRBD1	.	CSARGQGFSYEQYF	TGCAGTGCTAGGGGACAGGGATTCTCCTACGAGCAGTACTTC
TRBJ1-1	TRBV12-3/TRBV12-4	.	.	CASSSEQGEAFF	TGTGCCAGCAGTTCGGAGCAGGGGGAAGCTTTCTTT
TRBJ2-1	TRBV15	TRBD2	many	CATSRDRGGVSYNEQFF	TGTGCCACCAGCAGAGATCGGGGGGGAGTCTCCTACAATGAGCAGTTCTTC
TRBJ2-1	TRBV6-2/TRBV6-3	.	few	CASSYADSYNEQFF	TGTGCCAGCAGTTACGCGGACTCCTACAATGAGCAGTTCTTC
TRBJ2-7	TRBV12-3/TRBV12-4	.	many	CASSPYQTYEQYF	TGTGCCAGCAGCCCCTACCAGACCTACGAGCAGTACTTC
TRBJ2-6	TRBV5-1	.	.	CASSSPLPGANVLTF	TGCGCCAGCAGCTCCCCCCTACCTGGGGCCAACGTCCTGACTTTC
TRBJ2-5	TRBV27	.	many	CASGRGRVETQYF	TGTGCCAGCGGCCGTGGCCGGGTGGAGACCCAGTACTTC
TRBJ2-5	TRBV9	.	.	CASSVGPSQETQYF	TGTGCCAGCAGCGTAGGTCCTAGCCAAGAGACCCAGTACTTC
TRBJ2-7	TRBV4-3	TRBD2	few	CASSQDRTSGGLEQYF	TGCGCCAGCAGCCAAGATAGGACTAGCGGGGGCCTAGAGCAGTACTTC
TRBJ2-1	TRBV7-2	.	.	CASSFRGSGNNEQFF	TGTGCCAGCAGCTTCCGGGGAAGCGGAAACAATGAGCAGTTCTTC
TRBJ1-2	TRBV4-1	.	many	CASSHEQQGNYGYTF	TGCGCCAGCAGCCACGAGCAACAGGGAAACTATGGCTACACCTTC